This TCR beta chain emerged from a study of tumor-infiltrating lymphocytes in localized non-small cell lung cancer. Clones were read by immunoSEQ multiplex PCR, and TCRdb kept only the in-frame ones, dropping some. The profile shows thousands of clones, 71% of them singletons. CDR1 is MNHEY and CDR2 is SMNVEV in the germline V gene (reference sequence). The CDR3 loop spans 16 amino acids. V lost 3 bases and J lost 0; bases outside the gene matches: 8. The chain employs TRBV27 and TRBJ2-7, with 7 bases identical to TRBD2. The sequence was obtained from a human donor with non-small cell lung cancer. The sequencing sample was made of uninvolved lung tissue not adjacent to the tumor. Here the CDR3 reads CASSFAASGSSYEQYF. For the CDR3, the DNA is TGTGCCAGCAGTTTCGCAGCTAGCGGAAGCTCCTACGAGCAGTACTTC.